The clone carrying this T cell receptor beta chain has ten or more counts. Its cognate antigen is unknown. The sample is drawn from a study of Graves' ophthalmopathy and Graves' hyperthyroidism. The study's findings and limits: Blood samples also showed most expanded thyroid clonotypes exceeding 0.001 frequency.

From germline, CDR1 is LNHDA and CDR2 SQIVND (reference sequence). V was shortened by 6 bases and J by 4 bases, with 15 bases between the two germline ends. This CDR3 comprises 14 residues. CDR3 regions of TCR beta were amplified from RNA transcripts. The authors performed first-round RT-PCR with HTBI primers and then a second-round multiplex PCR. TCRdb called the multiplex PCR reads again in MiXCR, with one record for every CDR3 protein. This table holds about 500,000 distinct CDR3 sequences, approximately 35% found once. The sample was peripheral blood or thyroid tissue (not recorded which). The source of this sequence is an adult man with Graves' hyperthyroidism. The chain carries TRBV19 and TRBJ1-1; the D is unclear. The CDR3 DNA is TGTGCCAGTAGGGAAGAGGACTTCTCCACTGAAGCTTTCTTT. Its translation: CASREEDFSTEAFF.